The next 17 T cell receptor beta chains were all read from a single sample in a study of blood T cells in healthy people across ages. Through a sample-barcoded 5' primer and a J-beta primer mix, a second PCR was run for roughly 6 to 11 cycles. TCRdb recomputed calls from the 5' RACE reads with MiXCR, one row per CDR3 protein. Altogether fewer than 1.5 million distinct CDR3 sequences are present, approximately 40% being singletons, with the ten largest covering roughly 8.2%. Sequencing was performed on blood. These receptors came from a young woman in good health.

CDR3 sequence reads: CSARDTGTEAFF. As DNA, the CDR3 is TGCAGTGCTAGAGATACTGGGACTGAAGCTTTCTTT. The rearrangement links TRBV20-1 to TRBJ1-1, with D hard to call. The CDR3 is 12 residues long. V lost 0 bases, J lost 5 bases, and 7 bases lay in between. Germline loops: CDR1 DFQATT, CDR2 SNEGSKA (reference sequence).

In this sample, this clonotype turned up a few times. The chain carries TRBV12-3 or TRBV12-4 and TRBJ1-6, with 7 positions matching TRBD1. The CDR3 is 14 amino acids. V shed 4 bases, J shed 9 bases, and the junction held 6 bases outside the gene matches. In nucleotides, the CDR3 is TGTGCCAGCAGTTCGACAGGGTCTGGTTCACCCCTCCACTTT. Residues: CASSSTGSGSPLHF.

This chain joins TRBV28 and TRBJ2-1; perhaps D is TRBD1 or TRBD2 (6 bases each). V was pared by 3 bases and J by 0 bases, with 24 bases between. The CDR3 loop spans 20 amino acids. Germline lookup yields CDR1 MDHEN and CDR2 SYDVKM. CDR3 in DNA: TGTGCCAGCAGTTTTGGGCCCGAGGGGGGTGTAATTGGCTCCTACAATGAGCAGTTCTTC. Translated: CASSFGPEGGVIGSYNEQFF. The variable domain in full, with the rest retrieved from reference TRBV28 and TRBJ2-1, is DVKVTQSSRYLVKRTGEKVFLECVQDMDHENMFWYRQDPGLGLRLIYFSYDVKMKEKGDIPEGYSVSREKKERFSLILESASTNQTSMYLCASSFGPEGGVIGSYNEQFFGPGTRLTVL.

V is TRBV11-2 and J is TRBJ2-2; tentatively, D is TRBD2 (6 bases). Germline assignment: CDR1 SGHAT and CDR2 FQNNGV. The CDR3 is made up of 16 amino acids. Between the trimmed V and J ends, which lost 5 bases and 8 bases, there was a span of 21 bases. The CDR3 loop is CASSQDPAGSWGELFF. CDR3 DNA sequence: TGTGCCAGCAGCCAGGATCCCGCGGGGAGTTGGGGGGAGCTGTTTTTT.

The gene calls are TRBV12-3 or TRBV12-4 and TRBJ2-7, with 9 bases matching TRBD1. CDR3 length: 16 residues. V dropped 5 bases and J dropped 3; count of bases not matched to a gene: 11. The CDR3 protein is CASSTPSGTGRYEQYF. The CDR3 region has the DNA TGTGCCAGCAGTACCCCCTCCGGGACAGGGCGCTACGAGCAGTACTTC.

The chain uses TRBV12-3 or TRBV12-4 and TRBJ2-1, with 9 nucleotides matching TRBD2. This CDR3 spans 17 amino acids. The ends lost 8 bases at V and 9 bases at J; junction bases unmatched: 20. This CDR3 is CASGSGDGGGERGEQFF. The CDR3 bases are TGTGCCAGCGGAAGCGGCGACGGCGGGGGGGAGCGTGGTGAGCAGTTCTTC.

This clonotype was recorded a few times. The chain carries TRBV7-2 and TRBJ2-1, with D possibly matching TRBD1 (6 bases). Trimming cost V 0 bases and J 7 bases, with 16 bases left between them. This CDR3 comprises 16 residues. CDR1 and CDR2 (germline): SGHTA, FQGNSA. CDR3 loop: CASSLAGQGLLNEQFF. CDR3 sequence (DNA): TGTGCCAGCAGCTTAGCAGGGCAGGGGTTACTGAATGAGCAGTTCTTC.

The CDR3 DNA follows: TGTGCCAGCAGCTCCCCGGGAAAGGGAAGTTTTCACACAGATACGCAGTATTTT. Its translation is CASSSPGKGSFHTDTQYF. This chain links TRBV7-9 with TRBJ2-3; possibly TRBD2 for D (5 bases). This CDR3 is 18 amino acids long. V lost 4 bases and J 2 bases, leaving 22 bases between the germline ends. Germline V CDR1 and CDR2: SEHNR, FQNEAQ (reference sequence). The whole variable domain, filled in from reference TRBV7-9 and TRBJ2-3, reads DTGVSQNPRHKITKRGQNVTFRCDPISEHNRLYWYRQTLGQGPEFLTYFQNEAQLEKSRLLSDRFSAERPKGSFSTLEIQRTEQGDSAMYLCASSSPGKGSFHTDTQYFGPGTRLTVL.

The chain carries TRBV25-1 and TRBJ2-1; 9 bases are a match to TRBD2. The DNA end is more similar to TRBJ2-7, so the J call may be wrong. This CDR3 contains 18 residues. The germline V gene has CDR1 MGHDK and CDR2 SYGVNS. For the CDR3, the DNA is TGTGCCAGCAGTGAATATTTTAGCGGGGGACTCTCCTACAATGAGCAGTACTTC. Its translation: CASSEYFSGGLSYNEQYF.

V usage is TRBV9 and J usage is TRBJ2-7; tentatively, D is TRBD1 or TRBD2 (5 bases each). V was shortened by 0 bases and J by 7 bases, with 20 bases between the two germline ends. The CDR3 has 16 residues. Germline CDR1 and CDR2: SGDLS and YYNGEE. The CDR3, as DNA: TGTGCCAGCAGCGTAGAATCCGGACACGCTTCGGGAGAGCAGTACTTC. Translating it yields CASSVESGHASGEQYF.

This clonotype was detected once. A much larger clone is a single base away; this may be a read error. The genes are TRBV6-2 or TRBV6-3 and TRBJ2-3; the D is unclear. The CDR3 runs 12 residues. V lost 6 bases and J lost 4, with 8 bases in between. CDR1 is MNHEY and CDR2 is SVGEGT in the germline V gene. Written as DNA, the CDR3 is TGTGCCAGCAGAGTGGGGTCAGATACGCAGTATTTT. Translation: CASRVGSDTQYF.

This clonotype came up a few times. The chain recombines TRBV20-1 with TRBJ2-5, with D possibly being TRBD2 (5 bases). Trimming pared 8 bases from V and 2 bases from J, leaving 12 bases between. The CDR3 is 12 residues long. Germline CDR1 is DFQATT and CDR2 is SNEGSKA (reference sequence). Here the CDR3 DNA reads TGCAGTCCAAAGGACTGGCAAGAGACCCAGTACTTC. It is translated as CSPKDWQETQYF.

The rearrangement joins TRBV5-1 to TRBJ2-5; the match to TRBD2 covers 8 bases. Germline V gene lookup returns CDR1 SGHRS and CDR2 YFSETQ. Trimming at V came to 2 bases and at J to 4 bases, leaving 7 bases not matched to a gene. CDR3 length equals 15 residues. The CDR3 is CASSFYGGAGETQYF. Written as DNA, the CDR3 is TGCGCCAGCAGCTTCTACGGGGGGGCCGGAGAGACCCAGTACTTC.

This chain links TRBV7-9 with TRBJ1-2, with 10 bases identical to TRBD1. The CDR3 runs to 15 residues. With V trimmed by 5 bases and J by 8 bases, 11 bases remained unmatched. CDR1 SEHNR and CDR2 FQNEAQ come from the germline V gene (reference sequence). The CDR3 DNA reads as TGTGCCAGCAGCCCCGTCTCCGGGACAGGGGACGGCTACACCTTC. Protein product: CASSPVSGTGDGYTF.

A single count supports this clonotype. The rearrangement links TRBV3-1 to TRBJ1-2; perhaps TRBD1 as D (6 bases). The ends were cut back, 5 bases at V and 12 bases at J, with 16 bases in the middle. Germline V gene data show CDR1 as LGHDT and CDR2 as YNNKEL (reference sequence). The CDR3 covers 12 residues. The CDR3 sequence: CASSSTGTTNTF. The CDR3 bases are TGTGCCAGCAGCTCAACCGGGACAACAAACACCTTC. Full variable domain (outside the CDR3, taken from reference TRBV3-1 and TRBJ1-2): DTAVSQTPKYLVTQMGNDKSIKCEQNLGHDTMYWYKQDSKKFLKIMFSYNNKELIINETVPNRFSPKSPDKAHLNLHINSLELGDSAVYFCASSSTGTTNTFGSGTRLTVV.

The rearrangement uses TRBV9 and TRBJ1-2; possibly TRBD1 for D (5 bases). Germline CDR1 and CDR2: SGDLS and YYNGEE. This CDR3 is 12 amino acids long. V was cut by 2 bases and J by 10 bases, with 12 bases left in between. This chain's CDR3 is CASSVPTAVYTF. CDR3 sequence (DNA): TGTGCCAGCAGCGTCCCGACAGCGGTCTACACCTTC.

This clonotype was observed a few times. The CDR3 coding sequence is TGCGCCAGCAGCTTGGGTATGGGAGGTGAAGCTTTCTTT. It encodes CASSLGMGGEAFF. V gene TRBV5-1 combines with J gene TRBJ1-1; D call uncertain. This CDR3 is built from 13 residues. Trimming cost V 0 bases and J 7 bases, with 10 bases left between them. CDR1 and CDR2 from the germline V gene are SGHRS and YFSETQ.